This TCR beta chain originates from a study of PD-L1 blockade in urothelial cancer. Overall study context: Each patient had 0 to 3 earlier chemotherapy regimens.

The CDR3 is made up of 14 amino acids. Per germline, CDR1 MNHNS and CDR2 SASEGT. The V and J ends lost 7 bases and 0 bases respectively, with 11 bases between them. Each patient contributed between 1 and 8 total time points of blood mononuclear cells, pretreatment and during treatment. Produced via immunoSEQ multiplex PCR; TCRdb's table is partial and in-frame only. The profile covers some 45,000 clones, with about 87% appearing a single time and around 4.2% taken by the ten largest. J is TRBJ2-3 and V is TRBV6-1, with D perhaps matching TRBD1 (5 bases). The material sequenced was PBMCs, taken around atezolizumab (anti-PD-L1) treatment. The receptor was isolated from a man at least 80 years old with urothelial cancer. Here the CDR3 reads CASIDRGSTDTQYF. The DNA of the CDR3 is TGTGCCAGCATTGATAGGGGTAGCACAGATACGCAGTATTTT.